This T cell receptor beta chain was identified in a study of blood T cells in healthy people across ages. Through a sample-barcoded 5' primer and a J-beta primer mix, a second PCR was run for roughly 6 to 11 cycles. Every sample gave at least 2.5 million paired-end reads containing CDR3. TCRdb reanalysed the 5' RACE reads using MiXCR and keeps one entry per CDR3 protein. The sample gives 1.5 million to 1.8 million distinct CDR3 sequences, roughly 43% of which show up once; under 5% is in the top ten. Overall study results and limits: In older individuals, TCR beta diversity per million T cells was lower, falling roughly linearly with age.

Healthy Russian Caucasian donors spanned ages roughly 6 to 100 years. Samples each had at least 5 micrograms of total RNA extracted. This CDR3 comprises 14 residues. The germline CDR1 and CDR2 sequences are MNHEY and SMNVEV (reference sequence). V was shortened by 2 bases and J by 5 bases, with 11 bases between the two germline ends. There are a few counts of this clonotype. Its antigen is as yet unknown. This clonotype originated in a woman under 30 in good health. The chain carries TRBV27 and TRBJ2-3; D not resolved. Material for sequencing was blood. The CDR3 DNA follows: TGTGCCAGCAGTTTAGGTATCGGGTTAGATACGCAGTATTTT. This gives the protein CASSLGIGLDTQYF.